This record concerns one T cell receptor beta chain sequence. This sample is part of a study of T cell changes during pregnancy in multiple sclerosis. There are 17 residues in the CDR3. Germline V gene sequence: CDR1 SGHTA, CDR2 FQGTGA. Losses at the gene ends were 0 bases for V and 6 bases for J; bases not matched to a gene: 11. Assay used: immunoSEQ multiplex PCR; TCRdb lists only in-frame clones, some missing. The sample consists of 55,000 to 70,000 clones, around nine tenths of them appearing once. The TCR comes from a female donor with multiple sclerosis, enrolled in a pregnancy study. This rearrangement joins TRBV7-3 to TRBJ2-3; the match to TRBD2 covers 8 bases. The source material was CD4+ T cells from peripheral blood mononuclear cells, sampled after pregnancy. The CDR3, as DNA: TGTGCCAGCAGCTTAACGAAGACGGGAGGGCAAACGGATACGCAGTATTTT. It translates to CASSLTKTGGQTDTQYF.